This T cell receptor beta chain was sequenced in a study of T cells in Graves' hyperthyroidism and ophthalmopathy. This clonotype was seen ten or more times. Template material for amplifying TCR beta CDR3 regions consisted of RNA transcripts. A first-round RT-PCR of the TCR CDR3 used the HTBI primer set. TCRdb used MiXCR to reprocess the multiplex PCR reads, holding one entry per CDR3 protein. Found here are about 360,000 distinct CDR3 sequences, approximately 19% of them singletons; the top ten hold approximately 4%. The authors obtained PBMCs from 10 ml of fresh peripheral blood. This CDR3 region has 15 residues. Germline values: CDR1 MNHEY, CDR2 SMNVEV (reference sequence). The germline V and J ends were trimmed by 7 bases and 6 bases, with 21 bases remaining between them.

Sequenced input: blood. The chain employs TRBV27 and TRBJ1-2, with D maybe TRBD1 (5 bases). The TCR sequence derives from a woman between 18 and 29 years old with Graves' hyperthyroidism. The CDR3 here is CASTPAGSWEDGYTF. The CDR3 nucleotides read TGTGCCAGCACCCCCGCAGGGTCGTGGGAGGATGGCTACACCTTC.